The T cell receptor beta chain described here comes from a study of control samples from healthy donors and cancer patients. The method was immunoSEQ multiplex PCR; TCRdb's version includes in-frame clones alone and lacks a portion of them. The sample has fewer than 200,000 clones. Sequenced: blood. This TCR was recovered from a woman aged 30 to 39 in good health.

The chain's CDR3 is CASSFLGGGQPQHF. CDR3 nucleotide sequence: TGTGCCAGCAGCTTTTTAGGGGGTGGCCAGCCCCAGCATTTT. This chain connects TRBV7-2 to TRBJ1-5, with D possibly being TRBD1 (6 bases). CDR3 length equals 14 residues. The V and J ends lost 3 bases and 7 bases respectively, with 13 bases between them. CDR1 is SGHTA, CDR2 FQGNSA, per germline.